This entry concerns a single TCR beta chain. This sample is drawn from a study of T cells after yellow fever vaccination. Germline-derived CDR1 and CDR2 are SGHRS and YFSETQ. Trimming took 7 bases from V and 2 from J, leaving 15 bases between them. This CDR3 contains 14 residues. TCRdb processed the 5' RACE reads anew with MiXCR; each CDR3 protein has one entry. The data show a few hundred thousand distinct CDR3 sequences, around 8.6% seen once. The chain has TRBV5-1 and TRBJ1-2, with D uncertain. Sequencing was performed on CD4+ T cells sorted from PBMCs, taken 5 days after the yellow fever booster vaccination. The TCR comes from a man younger than 35 who received the YFV17D yellow fever vaccine. CDR3 nucleotide sequence: TGCGCCAGCTTCCTAGGTCCGACGAACTATGGCTACACCTTC. Protein: CASFLGPTNYGYTF.